This entry features one T cell receptor (beta chain) sequence. The antigen remains unidentified. This CDR3 has 16 amino acids. Per the germline V gene, CDR1 is SGHVS and CDR2 is FQNEAQ. J lost 7 bases, V lost 1 base, and 9 bases had no gene match. The data originate from a study of cytomegalovirus exposure and HLA in healthy donors. Looking at the study overall: The Caucasian-associated ancestry cluster contained 81% of the approximately 430 genotyped donors. Study-level results: Several of the most significant clusters appeared linked to common viral pathogens, based on a later analysis. Presence/absence analyses took donor sequencing depth as roughly uniform.

The PCR was carried out with 60 Vbeta primers and 13 Jbeta primers. Authors' methods: In a later analysis, 80 million to 100 million unique TCR beta chains included roughly 11 million shared by two or more donors. Some clones are missing from TCRdb's copy, which holds only in-frame ones; the method was immunoSEQ multiplex PCR. The DNA gave D and trimming, while V, J and clone size come from that table. The sample has about 67,000 clones. The sample consisted of PBMCs. The chain recombines TRBV7-8 with TRBJ1-4; 7 bases are a match to TRBD1. This clonotype originated in a woman aged 40 to 49 in good health and CMV-seropositive. The CDR3 nucleotides are TGTGCCAGCAGCTTAGAGGGGGCCATGACTGGTGAAAAACTGTTTTTT. It encodes CASSLEGAMTGEKLFF.